This T cell receptor (beta chain) was sequenced in a study of blood T cell repertoires in COVID-19 (dated by TCRdb to 2018 to 2021). Study-level background: Samples from collaborators originated in the United States, Italy and Spain and spanned both the acute and convalescent phases of COVID-19. The prospective study material was composed of cDNA or gDNA derived from T cells, B-cell-depleted T cells, or PBMCs. The dataset comprised deeply sampled blood TCRbeta repertoires from subjects exposed to, actively infected with, or recovered from COVID-19. A freely available public database, intended as a resource for researchers studying the immune response to SARS-CoV-2, is where the repertoires were released. The samples were drawn from two sources: the first 160 participants of the ongoing ImmuneRACE study, and over 950 subjects contributed by 6 global collaborators. Sample metadata almost always included a de-identified subject ID, COVID-19 status, age in years and sex. Where available, HLA class I and class II types were obtained from metadata supplied by the sample provider rather than from assay-based typing. What the authors observed across the whole study: The quantity of clinical and demographic metadata differed by source and by participant and was supplied without curation.

The immunoSEQ Assay, a bias-controlled multiplex PCR, was used to amplify TCRbeta CDR3 regions from genomic DNA. The authors' pipeline ran thus. The number of nucleated cells in each sample was estimated by amplification of reference gene primers within the assay. To quantify the absolute abundance of each unique TCRbeta CDR3 rearrangement, sequence reads were collapsed and filtered. For each sample, productive Simpson clonality was calculated as the square root of Simpson's diversity index over productive rearrangements. The clones in this table, taken by TCRdb from immuneACCESS, are in-frame only. Not every clone is retained; where verified, under half of the shortfall comes from an unresolved V gene, and the cause of the rest is unknown. That table supplies the V and J calls and clone size; D and trimming were determined from the DNA. The sample has over 120,000 clones on record, roughly 80% of them singletons. The ten largest clonotypes hold approximately 10% of the sample.

In the prospective study, participants were about 18 to 100 years old, resided in fewer than 25 geographic areas of the United States, and were enrolled through a virtual design. In the prospective study, participants were assigned to cohorts based on the clinical history participants reported in a screening survey and a study questionnaire. Recovered participants in ImmuneRACE Cohort 3 were defined by two consecutive negative NP/OP PCR tests, clearance by a healthcare professional, or resolution of symptoms. In the prospective study, whole blood, serum and a nasopharyngeal or oropharyngeal swab were collected from each participant by mobile phlebotomists. Prospective study participants could optionally give additional blood draws and questionnaires over an approximately 2-month period. Blood samples from the prospective study were shipped frozen or at room temperature prior to DNA extraction.

The germline V gene encodes CDR1 PRHDT and CDR2 FYEKMQ (reference sequence). The CDR3 contains 16 residues, cysteine and phenylalanine counted. CDR3 DNA is the only sequence kept; it has 48 bases, read in frame from the first base. V trim: 5 bases; J trim: 4 bases; unmatched bases: 7. About this clone: What this receptor recognizes is not known. Base qualities are not provided; no much larger clone lies one nucleotide away.

Sequencing used PBMCs or T cells enriched from blood (not recorded which). The sequence derives from a man in his forties or fifties who had recovered from COVID-19. The chain links TRBV13 with TRBJ2-7; 14 bases in the middle match TRBD2. The CDR3 protein is CASSVLTSGGAYEQYF. The nucleotides read TGTGCCAGCAGCGTCTTGACTAGCGGGGGGGCATACGAGCAGTACTTC.